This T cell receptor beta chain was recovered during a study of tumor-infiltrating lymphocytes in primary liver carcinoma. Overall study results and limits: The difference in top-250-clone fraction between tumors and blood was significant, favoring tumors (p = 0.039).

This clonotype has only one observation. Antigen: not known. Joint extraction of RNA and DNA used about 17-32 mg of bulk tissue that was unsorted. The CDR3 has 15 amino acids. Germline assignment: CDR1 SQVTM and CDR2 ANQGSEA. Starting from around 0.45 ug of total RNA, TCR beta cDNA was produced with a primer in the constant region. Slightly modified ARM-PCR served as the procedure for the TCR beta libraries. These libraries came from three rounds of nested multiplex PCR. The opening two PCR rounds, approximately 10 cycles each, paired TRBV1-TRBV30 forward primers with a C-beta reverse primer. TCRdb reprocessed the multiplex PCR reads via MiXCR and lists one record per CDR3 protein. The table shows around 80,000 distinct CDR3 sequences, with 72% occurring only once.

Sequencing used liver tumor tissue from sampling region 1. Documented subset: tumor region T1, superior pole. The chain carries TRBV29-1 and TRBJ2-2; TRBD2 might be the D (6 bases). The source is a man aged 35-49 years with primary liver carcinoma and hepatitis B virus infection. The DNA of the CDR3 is TGCGGTGTTGAAGACGCCCCGGGAGCCCCCGGGGAGCTGTTTTTT. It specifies CGVEDAPGAPGELFF.